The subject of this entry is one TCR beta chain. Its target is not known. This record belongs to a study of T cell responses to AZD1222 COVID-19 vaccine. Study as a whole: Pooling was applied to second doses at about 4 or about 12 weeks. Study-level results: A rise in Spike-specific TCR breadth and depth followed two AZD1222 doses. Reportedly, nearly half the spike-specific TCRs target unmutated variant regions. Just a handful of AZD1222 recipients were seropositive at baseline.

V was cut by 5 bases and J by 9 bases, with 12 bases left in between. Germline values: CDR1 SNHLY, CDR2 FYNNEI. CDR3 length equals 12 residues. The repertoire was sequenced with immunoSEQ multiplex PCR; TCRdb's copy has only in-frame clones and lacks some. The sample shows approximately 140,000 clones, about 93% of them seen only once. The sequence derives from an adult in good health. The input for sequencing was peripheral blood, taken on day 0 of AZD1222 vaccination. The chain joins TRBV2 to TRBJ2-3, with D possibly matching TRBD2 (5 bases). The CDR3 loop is CASSLSPGTQYF. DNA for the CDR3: TGTGCCAGCAGTCTCTCCCCGGGGACGCAGTATTTT.